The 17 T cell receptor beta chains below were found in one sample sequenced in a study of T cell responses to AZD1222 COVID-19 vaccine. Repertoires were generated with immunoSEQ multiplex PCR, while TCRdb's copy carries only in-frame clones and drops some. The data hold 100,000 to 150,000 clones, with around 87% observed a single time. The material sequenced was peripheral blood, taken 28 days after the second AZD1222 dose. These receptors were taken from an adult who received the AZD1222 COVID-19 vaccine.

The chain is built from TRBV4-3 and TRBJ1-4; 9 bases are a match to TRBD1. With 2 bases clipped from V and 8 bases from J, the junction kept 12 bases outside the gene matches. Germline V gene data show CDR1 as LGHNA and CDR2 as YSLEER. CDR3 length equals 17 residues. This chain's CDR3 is CASSQYESGQGKEKLFF. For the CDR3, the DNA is TGCGCCAGCAGCCAATACGAATCGGGACAGGGAAAGGAAAAACTGTTTTTT.

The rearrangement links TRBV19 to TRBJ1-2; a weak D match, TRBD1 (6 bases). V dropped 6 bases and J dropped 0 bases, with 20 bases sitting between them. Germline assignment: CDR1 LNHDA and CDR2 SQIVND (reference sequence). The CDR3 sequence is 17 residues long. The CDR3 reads CASRRRPTGEPNYGYTF. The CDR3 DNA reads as TGTGCCAGTAGGCGGAGACCGACAGGAGAACCTAACTATGGCTACACCTTC.

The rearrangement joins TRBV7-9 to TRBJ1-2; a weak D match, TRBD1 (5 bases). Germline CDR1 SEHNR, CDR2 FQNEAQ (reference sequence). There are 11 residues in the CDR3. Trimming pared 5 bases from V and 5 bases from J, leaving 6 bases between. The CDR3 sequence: CASSPGYGYTF. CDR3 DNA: TGTGCCAGCAGCCCAGGGTATGGCTACACCTTC.

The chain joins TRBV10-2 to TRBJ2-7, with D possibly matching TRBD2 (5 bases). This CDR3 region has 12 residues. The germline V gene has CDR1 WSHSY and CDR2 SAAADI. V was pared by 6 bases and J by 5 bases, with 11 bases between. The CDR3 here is CASRRTGDEQYF. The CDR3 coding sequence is TGCGCCAGCAGACGGACCGGGGACGAGCAGTACTTC.

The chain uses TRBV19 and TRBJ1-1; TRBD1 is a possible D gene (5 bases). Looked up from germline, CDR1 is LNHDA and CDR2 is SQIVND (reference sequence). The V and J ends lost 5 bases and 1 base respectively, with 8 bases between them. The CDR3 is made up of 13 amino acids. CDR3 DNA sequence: TGTGCCAGTAGTGGGGCTCGGAACACTGAAGCTTTCTTT. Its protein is CASSGARNTEAFF.

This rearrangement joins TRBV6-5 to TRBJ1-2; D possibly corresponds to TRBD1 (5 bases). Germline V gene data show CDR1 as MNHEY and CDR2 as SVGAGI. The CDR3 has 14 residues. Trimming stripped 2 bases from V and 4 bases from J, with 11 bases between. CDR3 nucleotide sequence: TGTGCCAGCAGTTACGAGGGACGCGGCTATGGCTACACCTTC. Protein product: CASSYEGRGYGYTF.

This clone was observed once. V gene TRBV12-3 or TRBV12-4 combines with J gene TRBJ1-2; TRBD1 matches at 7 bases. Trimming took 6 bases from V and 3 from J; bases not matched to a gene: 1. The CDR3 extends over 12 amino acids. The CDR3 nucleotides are TGTGCCAGCAGAACAGGGGACTATGGCTACACCTTC. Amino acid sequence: CASRTGDYGYTF.

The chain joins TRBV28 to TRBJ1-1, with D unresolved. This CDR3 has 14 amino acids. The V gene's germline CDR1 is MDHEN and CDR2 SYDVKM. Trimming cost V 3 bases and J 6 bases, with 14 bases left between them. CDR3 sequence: CASSLGRVYAEAFF. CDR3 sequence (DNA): TGTGCCAGCAGTTTGGGGAGGGTTTACGCTGAAGCTTTCTTT.

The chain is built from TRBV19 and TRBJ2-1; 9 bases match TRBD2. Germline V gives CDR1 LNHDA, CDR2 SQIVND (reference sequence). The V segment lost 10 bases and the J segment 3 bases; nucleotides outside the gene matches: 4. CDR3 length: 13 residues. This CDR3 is CATRAGGYNEQFF. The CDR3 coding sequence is TGTGCCACCCGAGCGGGGGGCTACAATGAGCAGTTCTTC.

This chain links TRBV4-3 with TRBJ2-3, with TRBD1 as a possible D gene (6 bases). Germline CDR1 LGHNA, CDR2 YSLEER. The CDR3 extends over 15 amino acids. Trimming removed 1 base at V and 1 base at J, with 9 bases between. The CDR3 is CASSQGGRRTDTQYF. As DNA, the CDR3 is TGCGCCAGCAGCCAAGGGGGGCGTCGCACAGATACGCAGTATTTT.

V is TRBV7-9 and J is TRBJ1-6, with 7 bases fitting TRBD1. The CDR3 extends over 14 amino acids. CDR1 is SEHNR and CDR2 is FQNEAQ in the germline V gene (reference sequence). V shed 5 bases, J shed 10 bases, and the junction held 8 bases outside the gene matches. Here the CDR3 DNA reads TGTGCCAGCAGCCCCGACAGGGTGCGGTCACCCCTCCACTTT. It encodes CASSPDRVRSPLHF.

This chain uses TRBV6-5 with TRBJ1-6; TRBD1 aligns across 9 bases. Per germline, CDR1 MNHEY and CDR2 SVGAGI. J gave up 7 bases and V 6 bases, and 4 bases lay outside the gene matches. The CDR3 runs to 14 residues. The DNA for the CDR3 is TGTGCCAGCAGAAATACAGGGGGCAATTCACCCCTCCACTTT. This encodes CASRNTGGNSPLHF.

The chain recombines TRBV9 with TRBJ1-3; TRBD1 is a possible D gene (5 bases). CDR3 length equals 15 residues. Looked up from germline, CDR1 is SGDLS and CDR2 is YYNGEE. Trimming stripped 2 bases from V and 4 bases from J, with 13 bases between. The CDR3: CASSVGTGGGNTIYF. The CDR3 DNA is TGTGCCAGCAGCGTGGGTACAGGAGGAGGAAACACCATATATTTT.

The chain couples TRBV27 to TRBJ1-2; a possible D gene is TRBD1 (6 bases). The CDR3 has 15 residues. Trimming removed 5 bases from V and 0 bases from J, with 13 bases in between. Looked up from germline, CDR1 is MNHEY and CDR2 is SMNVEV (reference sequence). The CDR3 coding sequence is TGTGCCAGCAGTCACACAGGGAGAGCTAACTATGGCTACACCTTC. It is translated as CASSHTGRANYGYTF.

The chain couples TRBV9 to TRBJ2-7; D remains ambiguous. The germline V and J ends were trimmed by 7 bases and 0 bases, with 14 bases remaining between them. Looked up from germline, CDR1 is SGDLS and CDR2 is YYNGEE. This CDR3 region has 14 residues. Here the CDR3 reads CASGKQPDSYEQYF. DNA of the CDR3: TGTGCCAGCGGCAAGCAGCCGGACTCCTACGAGCAGTACTTC.

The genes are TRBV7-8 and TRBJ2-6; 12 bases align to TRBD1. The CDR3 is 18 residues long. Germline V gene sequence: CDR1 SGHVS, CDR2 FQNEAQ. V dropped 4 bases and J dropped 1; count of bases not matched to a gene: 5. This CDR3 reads CASSSGGQGASGANVLTF. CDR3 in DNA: TGTGCCAGCAGCTCTGGGGGACAGGGGGCTTCTGGGGCCAACGTCCTGACTTTC.

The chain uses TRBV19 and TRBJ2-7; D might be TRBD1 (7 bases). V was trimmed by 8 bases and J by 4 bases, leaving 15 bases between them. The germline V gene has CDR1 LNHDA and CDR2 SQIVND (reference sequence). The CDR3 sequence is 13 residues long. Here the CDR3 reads CASGGTADYEQYF. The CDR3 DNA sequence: TGTGCCAGTGGGGGGACAGCCGATTACGAGCAGTACTTC.